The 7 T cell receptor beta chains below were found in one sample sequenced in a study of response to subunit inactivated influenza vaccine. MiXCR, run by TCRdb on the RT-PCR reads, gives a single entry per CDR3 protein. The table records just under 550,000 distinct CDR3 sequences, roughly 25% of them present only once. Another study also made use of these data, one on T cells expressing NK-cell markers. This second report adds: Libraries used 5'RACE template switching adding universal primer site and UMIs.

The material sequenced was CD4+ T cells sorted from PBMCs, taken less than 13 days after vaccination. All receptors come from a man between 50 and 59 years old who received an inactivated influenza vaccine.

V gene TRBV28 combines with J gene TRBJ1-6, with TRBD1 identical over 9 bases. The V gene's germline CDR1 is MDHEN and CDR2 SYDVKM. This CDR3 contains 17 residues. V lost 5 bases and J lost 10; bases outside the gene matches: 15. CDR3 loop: CASSPLGGTGLGSPLHF. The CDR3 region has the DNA TGTGCCAGCAGTCCCCTCGGGGGGACAGGGTTAGGGTCACCCCTCCACTTT.

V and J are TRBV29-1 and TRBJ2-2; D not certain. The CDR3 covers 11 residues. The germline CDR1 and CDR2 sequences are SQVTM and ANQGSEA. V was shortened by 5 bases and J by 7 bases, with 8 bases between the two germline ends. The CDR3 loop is CSVRDLGELFF. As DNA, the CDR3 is TGCAGCGTTAGGGATCTCGGGGAGCTGTTTTTT.

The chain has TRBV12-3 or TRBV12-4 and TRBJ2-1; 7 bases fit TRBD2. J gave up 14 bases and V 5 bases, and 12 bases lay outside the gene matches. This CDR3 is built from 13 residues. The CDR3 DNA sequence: TGTGCCAGCAGTGGTGCTGGGGGGAGGGCAAAGTTCTTC. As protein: CASSGAGGRAKFF.

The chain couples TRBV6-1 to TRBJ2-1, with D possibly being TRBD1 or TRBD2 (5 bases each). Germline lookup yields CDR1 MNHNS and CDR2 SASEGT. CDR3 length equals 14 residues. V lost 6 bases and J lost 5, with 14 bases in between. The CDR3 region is CASSHGTVNNEQFF. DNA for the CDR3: TGTGCCAGCAGCCACGGGACGGTGAACAATGAGCAGTTCTTC.

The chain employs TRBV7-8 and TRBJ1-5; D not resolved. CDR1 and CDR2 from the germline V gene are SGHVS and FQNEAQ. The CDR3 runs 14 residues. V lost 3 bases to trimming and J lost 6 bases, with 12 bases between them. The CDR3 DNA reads TGTGCCAGCAGCTTGAGGTCAGTCGGTCAGCCCCAGCATTTT. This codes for CASSLRSVGQPQHF.

The CDR3 loop reads CASSISGVPYNEQFF. DNA for the CDR3: TGTGCCAGTAGTATAAGTGGGGTCCCCTACAATGAGCAGTTCTTC. The chain carries TRBV19 and TRBJ2-1; no definite D call. V lost 2 bases, J lost 2 bases, and 10 bases lay in between. The CDR3 covers 15 residues. CDR1 is LNHDA and CDR2 is SQIVND in the germline V gene (reference sequence).

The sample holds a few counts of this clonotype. The DNA of the CDR3 is TGCAGTGCGACCACGGGAATCCCCCCATATGGCTACACCTTC. This gives the protein CSATTGIPPYGYTF. The genes are TRBV20-1 and TRBJ1-2; D gene unclear. Germline V gene lookup returns CDR1 DFQATT and CDR2 SNEGSKA (reference sequence). Trimming removed 6 bases at V and 5 bases at J, with 19 bases between. The CDR3 totals 14 residues.